The next 3 T cell receptor beta chains were all read from a single sample in a study of blood T cell repertoires in COVID-19. The protocol was immunoSEQ multiplex PCR, while the TCRdb copy is restricted to in-frame clones and leaves out a portion. The data hold over 350,000 clones, with roughly 89% observed a single time. Material: peripheral blood. The source of these receptors is a woman in her twenties or thirties with active or convalescent COVID-19.

The chain couples TRBV6-2 or TRBV6-3 to TRBJ2-7; D is possibly TRBD1 (5 bases). The germline V and J ends were trimmed by 6 bases and 6 bases, with 12 bases remaining between them. CDR1 and CDR2 from the germline V gene are MNHEY and SVGEGT. This CDR3 spans 12 amino acids. CDR3 residues: CASSPGTGEQYF. CDR3 DNA sequence: TGTGCCAGCAGCCCCGGAACAGGCGAGCAGTACTTC.

The chain has TRBV7-9 and TRBJ2-5; 9 bases agree with TRBD1. Germline trimming cut 5 bases from V and 2 bases from J; bases unmatched to any gene: 6. Germline V gene data show CDR1 as SEHNR and CDR2 as FQNEAQ (reference sequence). The CDR3 has 15 residues. The CDR3 protein is CASSQETGGQETQYF. CDR3 DNA: TGTGCCAGCAGCCAAGAGACAGGGGGACAAGAGACCCAGTACTTC. Looking up the rest from reference TRBV7-9 and TRBJ2-5 gives the full variable domain: DTGVSQNPRHKITKRGQNVTFRCDPISEHNRLYWYRQTLGQGPEFLTYFQNEAQLEKSRLLSDRFSAERPKGSFSTLEIQRTEQGDSAMYLCASSQETGGQETQYFGPGTRLLVL.

The count of this clone is one. This sequence joins TRBV5-6 and TRBJ1-1; TRBD1 matches at 12 bases. The germline gives CDR1 SGHDT, CDR2 YYEEEE. The CDR3 has 16 amino acids. J gave up 3 bases and V 6 bases, and 9 bases lay outside the gene matches. DNA for the CDR3: TGTGCCAGCAAGTCACCGGGACAGGGGGCTGACACTGAAGCTTTCTTT. Protein: CASKSPGQGADTEAFF.